Listed here is a single T cell receptor (beta chain). The antigen it recognizes is unknown. One base away there is no much larger clone; base qualities are not given. This specimen comes from a study of early T cells in non-severe SARS-CoV-2 infection (dated by TCRdb to the early 2020s). Study-wide context: Because TCR sequencing was done on bulk RNA from unsorted whole blood, the alpha and beta chains could not be paired.

There are 12 amino acids in the CDR3, from cysteine to phenylalanine inclusive. CDR3 DNA is the only sequence kept; it has 36 bases, read in frame from the first base. Reading the germline V gene gives CDR1 SNHLY and CDR2 FYNNEI. V and J are truncated by 7 bases and 0 bases respectively, leaving an intervening sequence of 7 bases. The library was prepared using 5' RACE. For sequencing, a NextSeq 500 was employed. Unique molecular identifiers were attached to individual cDNA molecules in the TCR library protocol so that sequencing error and PCR bias could be corrected. Sequencing covered both TCR alpha and beta chains, and within each sample the abundances of alpha and beta sequences were tightly co-correlated. In the paper's pipeline: Decombinator V4 was used to perform V gene, J gene and CDR3 annotation of TCR sequences. Expanded TCRs were defined as changing significantly between any two time points under a Poisson model with p below 0.0001. TCR abundances were normalised to the total number of TCRs sequenced in each sample and reported as counts per million. TRAV1-2 paired with TRAJ12, TRAJ20 or TRAJ33 defined MAIT TCRs, while TRAV10 paired with TRAJ18 defined iNKT TCRs. VDJdb, accessed 1 November 2021, was searched for CMV, EBV and SARS-CoV-2 annotated TCRs, excluding TCRs annotated for multiple antigens. The raw public data were reprocessed by TCRdb itself: fastp quality trimming at Q25, MiXCR clonotype calling, in-frame beta chains only. One record per CDR3 amino acid sequence lists the most common genes and DNA. The V and J calls follow TCRdb's processing rather than the paper's. The sample includes some 60,000 distinct CDR3 sequences, with about 8.4% observed a single time. The top ten hold about 3.4% of the sample.

The study was a case-control design nested within a healthcare worker cohort in London, UK, with weekly nasopharyngeal swab PCR tests and blood sampling. Between 23 and 31 March 2020, the week of the UK lockdown, healthcare workers were enrolled and then followed up weekly for as long as 16 weeks. Study-wide conclusions, independent of this receptor: Matching against VDJdb was skewed toward anti-spike CD8 responses, likely underestimated virus-specific expansions, and missed private and CD4 specificities.

The specimen was whole blood. The chain couples TRBV2 to TRBJ2-7, with no confident D gene call. The TCR comes from an adult who was a healthcare worker with PCR-confirmed SARS-CoV-2 infection or an uninfected control (not recorded which). The CDR3 protein: CASNQASYEQYF. The sequenced DNA is TGTGCCAGCAACCAGGCCTCCTACGAGCAGTACTTC.